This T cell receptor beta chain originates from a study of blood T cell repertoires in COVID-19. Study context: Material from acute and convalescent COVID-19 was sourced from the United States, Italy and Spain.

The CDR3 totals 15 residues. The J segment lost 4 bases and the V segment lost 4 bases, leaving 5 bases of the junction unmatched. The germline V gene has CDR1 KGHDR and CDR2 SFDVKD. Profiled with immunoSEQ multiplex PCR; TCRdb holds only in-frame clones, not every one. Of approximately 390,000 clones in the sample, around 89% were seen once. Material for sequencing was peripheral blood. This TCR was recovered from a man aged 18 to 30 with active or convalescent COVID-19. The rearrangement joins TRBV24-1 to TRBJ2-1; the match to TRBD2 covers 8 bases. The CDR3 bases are TGTGCCACCAGTGACAGAGCGGGGGTTTACAATGAGCAGTTCTTC. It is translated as CATSDRAGVYNEQFF.